A selection of T cell receptor beta chains follows, all from one sample in a study of blood T cell repertoires in COVID-19. Measured with immunoSEQ multiplex PCR; TCRdb has only the in-frame clones, and not every one. Among about 97,000 clones listed, around 87% were seen once. Sequenced sample: peripheral blood. These receptors were collected from a human donor in a cohort sampled during active COVID-19. Each CDR3 is given with its conserved first and last residue. The order of the fields is V gene, clone size, D gene, J gene, CDR3 DNA, CDR3 protein. A D gene is named only where the DNA matches it firmly. Clone size appears in some rows only: once, few, many, or a class for an expanded clone.

v_call: TRBV28; clone_size: NA; d_call: NA; j_call: TRBJ1-6; cdr3_nt: TGTGCCAGCAGTCTCACGGGGACTGAGTCACCCCTCCACTTT; cdr3_aa: CASSLTGTESPLHF
v_call: TRBV5-6; clone_size: medium-sized; d_call: TRBD1; j_call: TRBJ1-2; cdr3_nt: TGTGCCAGCAGCTTGTGGGACAGGGGTGGCGGCTACACCTTC; cdr3_aa: CASSLWDRGGGYTF
v_call: TRBV20-1; clone_size: NA; d_call: NA; j_call: TRBJ1-1; cdr3_nt: TGCAGTGCTAGTTTTAAGGGGTCCGTGAACACTGAAGCTTTCTTT; cdr3_aa: CSASFKGSVNTEAFF
v_call: TRBV9; clone_size: NA; d_call: NA; j_call: TRBJ2-7; cdr3_nt: TGTGCCAGCAGCCCAGTGGGGGGTTCCGCTTACGAGCAGTACTTC; cdr3_aa: CASSPVGGSAYEQYF
v_call: TRBV4-3; clone_size: NA; d_call: TRBD1; j_call: TRBJ1-6; cdr3_nt: TGCGCCAGCAGCCAAGGGGACAGGGCCTATAATTCACCCCTCCACTTT; cdr3_aa: CASSQGDRAYNSPLHF
v_call: TRBV19; clone_size: NA; d_call: NA; j_call: TRBJ2-7; cdr3_nt: TGTGCCAGTAGTATGGGCAGGGGCGCCTACGAGCAGTACTTC; cdr3_aa: CASSMGRGAYEQYF
v_call: TRBV5-5; clone_size: NA; d_call: NA; j_call: TRBJ2-1; cdr3_nt: TGTGCCAGCAGCTTGGCCGTTCGGGGGGCGGGTGAGCAGTTCTTC; cdr3_aa: CASSLAVRGAGEQFF
v_call: TRBV18; clone_size: NA; d_call: NA; j_call: TRBJ2-7; cdr3_nt: TGTGCCAGCTCACCCCTAAACTACGAGCAGTACTTC; cdr3_aa: CASSPLNYEQYF
v_call: TRBV29-1; clone_size: NA; d_call: NA; j_call: TRBJ2-1; cdr3_nt: TGCAGCGTTGCTCGGGGGATGGCGGGAACTGAGCAGTTCTTC; cdr3_aa: CSVARGMAGTEQFF
v_call: TRBV10-3; clone_size: NA; d_call: TRBD1; j_call: TRBJ2-1; cdr3_nt: TGTGCCATCAGTGAGCCCCTGACAGGGGGCTACAATGAGCAGTTCTTC; cdr3_aa: CAISEPLTGGYNEQFF
v_call: TRBV10-3; clone_size: NA; d_call: NA; j_call: TRBJ1-1; cdr3_nt: TGTGCCATCAGTGAGGGTCGGGTCACTGAAGCTTTCTTT; cdr3_aa: CAISEGRVTEAFF
v_call: TRBV19; clone_size: NA; d_call: TRBD2; j_call: TRBJ2-3; cdr3_nt: TGTGCCAGTAGTATGAGCGGGAGGACGCAGTATTTT; cdr3_aa: CASSMSGRTQYF
v_call: TRBV9; clone_size: NA; d_call: NA; j_call: TRBJ2-3; cdr3_nt: TGTGCCAGCAGCGTAGATGCCAGGCCGCAGGATACGCAGTATTTT; cdr3_aa: CASSVDARPQDTQYF
v_call: TRBV10-3; clone_size: NA; d_call: TRBD2; j_call: TRBJ2-2; cdr3_nt: TGTGCCATCGGTCGCGGGGGGCTCTCCGGGGAGCTGTTTTTT; cdr3_aa: CAIGRGGLSGELFF
v_call: TRBV10-3; clone_size: once; d_call: TRBD1; j_call: TRBJ1-4; cdr3_nt: TGTGCCATCAGACCGGGACAGGGTACTGAAAAACTGTTTTTT; cdr3_aa: CAIRPGQGTEKLFF
v_call: TRBV27; clone_size: NA; d_call: NA; j_call: TRBJ2-2; cdr3_nt: TGTGCCAGCAGTTTTTGGAGCGGCCTACAGTCCGGGGAGCTGTTTTTT; cdr3_aa: CASSFWSGLQSGELFF
v_call: TRBV11-2; clone_size: once; d_call: NA; j_call: TRBJ1-4; cdr3_nt: TGTGCCAGCAGGAAAGGGGCCGGTAATGAAAAACTGTTTTTT; cdr3_aa: CASRKGAGNEKLFF
v_call: TRBV10-2; clone_size: NA; d_call: TRBD2; j_call: TRBJ2-3; cdr3_nt: TGCGCCAGCAGCTCCACTAGCGTAGGAGATACGCAGTATTTT; cdr3_aa: CASSSTSVGDTQYF
v_call: TRBV4-1; clone_size: NA; d_call: TRBD2; j_call: TRBJ2-3; cdr3_nt: TGCGCCAGCAGCCACACGACTAGCGGTATTACAGATACGCAGTATTTT; cdr3_aa: CASSHTTSGITDTQYF
v_call: TRBV4-1; clone_size: NA; d_call: NA; j_call: TRBJ1-5; cdr3_nt: TGCGCCAGCAGCCAAGGTCGGGGTAACAATCAGCCCCAGCATTTT; cdr3_aa: CASSQGRGNNQPQHF
v_call: TRBV27; clone_size: NA; d_call: NA; j_call: TRBJ2-3; cdr3_nt: TGTGCCAGCAGTCGGGCACAGGGAAGAGGAGATACGCAGTATTTT; cdr3_aa: CASSRAQGRGDTQYF
v_call: TRBV2; clone_size: NA; d_call: NA; j_call: TRBJ2-2; cdr3_nt: TGTGCCAGCAGTAAGGGGGAGGGACCCGGGGAGCTGTTTTTT; cdr3_aa: CASSKGEGPGELFF
v_call: TRBV4-1; clone_size: NA; d_call: NA; j_call: TRBJ1-1; cdr3_nt: TGCGCCAGCAGCCAAGCTTCGCGGAACACTGAAGCTTTCTTT; cdr3_aa: CASSQASRNTEAFF
v_call: TRBV6-5; clone_size: NA; d_call: NA; j_call: TRBJ1-2; cdr3_nt: TGTGCCAGCAGTCAAACAGCTCACTCAGCTGGCTACACCTTC; cdr3_aa: CASSQTAHSAGYTF
v_call: TRBV5-4; clone_size: once; d_call: NA; j_call: TRBJ2-7; cdr3_nt: TGTGCCAGCAGCTTGGGCCAGGGGCTAGCGGTCGACGAGCAGTACTTC; cdr3_aa: CASSLGQGLAVDEQYF